These 26 T cell receptor beta chains were all obtained from the same sample, sequenced in a study of OX40 agonist ivuxolimab in advanced cancers. Some clones are missing from TCRdb's copy, which holds only in-frame ones; the method was immunoSEQ multiplex PCR. This sample has more than 80,000 clones, with roughly 89% found just once. The input for sequencing was CD4+ or CD8+ T cells sorted from blood, taken in a trial of the OX40 agonist ivuxolimab. These receptors originate from an adult with an advanced solid tumor such as melanoma, head and neck, liver or kidney cancer.

This rearrangement joins TRBV6-5 to TRBJ2-2, with D hard to call. This CDR3 contains 14 residues. V was pared by 2 bases and J by 4 bases, with 8 bases between. The germline V gene encodes CDR1 MNHEY and CDR2 SVGAGI. The CDR3 DNA is TGTGCCAGCAGTTACGACGGAACCACCGGGGAGCTGTTTTTT. Residues: CASSYDGTTGELFF.

V usage is TRBV6-6 and J usage is TRBJ1-5; D might be TRBD1 (6 bases). The V gene's germline CDR1 is MNHNY and CDR2 SVGAGI (reference sequence). Trimming left V 7 bases short and J 14 bases short, with 18 bases between. The CDR3 sequence is 12 residues long. The CDR3 bases are TGTGCCAGCACCCACGGGGGGCTTAACAAGCATTTT. This sequence encodes CASTHGGLNKHF.

The CDR3 loop reads CASSLGTENTGELFF. The CDR3 DNA reads TGTGCCAGCAGTTTGGGGACAGAAAACACCGGGGAGCTGTTTTTT. The genes are TRBV27 and TRBJ2-2; 7 bases match TRBD1. Germline trimming cut 3 bases from V and 2 bases from J; bases unmatched to any gene: 3. Germline V gene lookup returns CDR1 MNHEY and CDR2 SMNVEV (reference sequence). The CDR3 is 15 residues long.

The chain uses TRBV12-5 and TRBJ2-5; a possible D gene is TRBD1 (5 bases). Germline CDR1 LGHNT, CDR2 FRNRAP. V was pared by 2 bases and J by 5 bases, with 15 bases between. The CDR3 covers 15 residues. The CDR3 DNA reads TGTGCTAGTGGTTTGCTATCAGGGCCTTTTGAGACCCAGTACTTC. This translates into CASGLLSGPFETQYF.

This chain connects TRBV20-1 to TRBJ2-1, with TRBD2 matching over 7 bases. Looked up from germline, CDR1 is DFQATT and CDR2 is SNEGSKA (reference sequence). CDR3 size: 10 residues. V lost 5 bases to trimming and J lost 13 bases; unmatched junction nucleotides: 5. CDR3 amino acids: CSAGLVRQFF. The CDR3, as DNA: TGCAGTGCTGGACTAGTCCGCCAGTTCTTC.

This sequence joins TRBV23-1 and TRBJ2-1; 8 nucleotides match TRBD1. TRBV23-1 is an ORF, and what it does is uncertain. The CDR3 totals 17 residues. V dropped 0 bases and J dropped 9; count of bases not matched to a gene: 13. The CDR3 coding sequence is TGCGCCAGCAGTCAATCACGAGACAGGGGACGTTGTGGTGAGCAGTTCTTC. It encodes CASSQSRDRGRCGEQFF.

The chain's CDR3 is CAWKGAWAFF. The CDR3 region has the DNA TGTGCCTGGAAGGGGGCGTGGGCTTTCTTT. This sequence joins TRBV30 and TRBJ1-1; 7 bases agree with TRBD1. The CDR3 extends over 10 amino acids. Germline trimming cut 4 bases from V and 11 bases from J; bases unmatched to any gene: 4. Germline-derived CDR1 and CDR2 are GTSNPN and SVGIG (reference sequence).

The V call is TRBV19, the J call TRBJ1-2; the D is unclear. Germline assignment: CDR1 LNHDA and CDR2 SQIVND (reference sequence). Trimming left V 8 bases short and J 6 bases short, with 16 bases between. CDR3 length equals 13 residues. CDR3 DNA sequence: TGTGCCAGTTCTAGTTCTTTAAGTCATGGCTACACCTTC. Its protein product is CASSSSLSHGYTF.

This chain joins TRBV5-6 and TRBJ1-2, with TRBD1 as a possible D gene (6 bases). The CDR3 extends over 14 amino acids. With 0 bases removed from V and 10 bases from J, the gap between germline ends came to 16 bases. Germline V gene lookup returns CDR1 SGHDT and CDR2 YYEEEE. The CDR3 loop is CASSLDGGGEYYTF. CDR3 DNA: TGTGCCAGCAGCTTGGATGGAGGGGGTGAATACTACACCTTC.

The chain couples TRBV29-1 to TRBJ1-2; tentative D call: TRBD1 (5 bases). Deletions cut 4 bases from V and 3 bases from J, with 9 bases between. This CDR3 has 12 amino acids. Germline assignment: CDR1 SQVTM and CDR2 ANQGSEA. The CDR3 region is CSVVTEYYGYTF. DNA for the CDR3: TGCAGCGTTGTGACAGAGTACTATGGCTACACCTTC.

The rearrangement joins TRBV4-1 to TRBJ1-5; D uncertain. The V and J ends lost 3 bases and 1 base respectively, with 10 bases between them. There are 15 residues in the CDR3. Germline V gives CDR1 MGHRA, CDR2 YSYEKL. CDR3 sequence reads: CASSQAGGSNQPQHF. Written as DNA, the CDR3 is TGCGCCAGCAGCCAGGCTGGTGGGAGCAATCAGCCCCAGCATTTT.

The V gene is TRBV7-9, the J gene TRBJ1-5; D is undetermined. The CDR3 totals 14 residues. Trimming stripped 1 base from V and 7 bases from J, with 11 bases between. CDR1 and CDR2 from the germline V gene are SEHNR and FQNEAQ (reference sequence). CDR3 nucleotides: TGTGCCAGCAGCTTAGAGGGCAAATCACAGCCCCAGCATTTT. Residues: CASSLEGKSQPQHF.

The J gene is TRBJ2-3, the V gene TRBV27; tentatively, D is TRBD2 (6 bases). The CDR3 length is 14 residues. Germline V gene sequence: CDR1 MNHEY, CDR2 SMNVEV (reference sequence). Trimming took off 8 bases at V and 1 base at J, with 13 bases between the two ends. In DNA, the CDR3 is TGTGCCAGCCGACTAGGACTTGGCACAGATACGCAGTATTTT. Its protein product is CASRLGLGTDTQYF.

Written as DNA, the CDR3 is TGTGCCAGCAGCTTCAGCGACAGAAAGCAGTTCTTC. Its protein is CASSFSDRKQFF. The V call is TRBV11-3, the J call TRBJ2-1; possible D gene TRBD1, 5 bases. Trimming shortened V by 3 bases and J by 11 bases, and 11 bases separated the two germline ends. The CDR3 totals 12 residues. Germline loops: CDR1 SGHNT, CDR2 YENEEA.

The rearrangement joins TRBV28 to TRBJ1-3; D is unclear. Germline values: CDR1 MDHEN, CDR2 SYDVKM. This CDR3 has 15 amino acids. V lost 3 bases to trimming and J lost 0 bases, with 9 bases between them. The CDR3 here is CASSLRHSSGNTIYF. The CDR3 bases are TGTGCCAGCAGTTTGCGCCACTCCTCTGGAAACACCATATATTTT.

The chain joins TRBV11-1 to TRBJ1-3; D not certain. Trimming pared 4 bases from V and 0 bases from J, leaving 4 bases between. The CDR3 totals 13 residues. Germline values: CDR1 SGHAT, CDR2 FQDESV (reference sequence). The CDR3: CASSYYSGNTIYF. The CDR3 bases are TGTGCCAGCAGCTACTACTCTGGAAACACCATATATTTT. Variable domain in full (rest from reference TRBV11-1 and TRBJ1-3): EAEVAQSPRYKITEKSQAVAFWCDPISGHATLYWYRQILGQGPELLVQFQDESVVDDSQLPKDRFSAERLKGVDSTLKIQPAELGDSAMYLCASSYYSGNTIYFGEGSWLTVV.

This clone was seen a single time. The chain combines TRBV2 with TRBJ2-1; TRBD2 aligns across 7 bases. CDR3 length: 15 amino acids. Germline V CDR1 and CDR2: SNHLY, FYNNEI. Trimming removed 3 bases from V and 3 bases from J; junction bases left unmatched: 5. This CDR3 reads CASSEGREGYNEQFF. For the CDR3, the DNA is TGTGCCAGCAGTGAGGGGAGGGAGGGCTACAATGAGCAGTTCTTC.

The chain uses TRBV11-3 and TRBJ1-5, with D maybe TRBD1 (5 bases). The CDR3 has 13 residues. V shed 1 base and J shed 4 bases, with 5 bases lying between them. Germline V gene lookup returns CDR1 SGHNT and CDR2 YENEEA. In DNA, the CDR3 is TGTGCCAGCAGCTTAGGACAGAATCAGCCCCAGCATTTT. Protein: CASSLGQNQPQHF.

The genes are TRBV10-1 and TRBJ1-5; the D is unclear. The germline V gene encodes CDR1 WNHNN and CDR2 SYGVQD (reference sequence). This CDR3 has 13 amino acids. The V and J ends lost 6 bases and 0 bases respectively, with 6 bases between them. The CDR3 is CASRDGSNQPQHF. DNA of the CDR3: TGCGCCAGCAGAGATGGTAGCAATCAGCCCCAGCATTTT.

The chain is built from TRBV6-5 and TRBJ1-2, with D tentatively TRBD1 (5 bases). Between the trimmed V and J ends, which lost 2 bases and 4 bases, there was a span of 8 bases. The germline CDR1 and CDR2 sequences are MNHEY and SVGAGI. CDR3 size: 13 residues. The CDR3 sequence is CASSYPGGYGYTF. The CDR3 DNA reads TGTGCCAGCAGTTACCCCGGGGGCTATGGCTACACCTTC.

This clone was recorded once. CDR3 amino acids: CASSYSSNEKLFF. The CDR3 DNA follows: TGTGCCAGCAGTTACTCATCTAATGAAAAACTGTTTTTT. The chain has TRBV6-5 and TRBJ1-4; D uncertain. This CDR3 has 13 residues. Trimming removed 0 bases at V and 3 bases at J, with 2 bases between. Per the germline V gene, CDR1 is MNHEY and CDR2 is SVGAGI.

The chain has TRBV6-5 and TRBJ2-7; D gene uncertain. V shed 8 bases and J shed 5 bases, with 16 bases lying between them. The CDR3 length is 13 residues. Germline V gene sequence: CDR1 MNHEY, CDR2 SVGAGI. CDR3 region: CASGLRSQDEQYF. The CDR3 coding sequence is TGTGCCAGCGGATTGAGGTCCCAGGACGAGCAGTACTTC.

This chain connects TRBV27 to TRBJ2-2; D may be TRBD1 or TRBD2 (5 bases each). The CDR3 totals 16 residues. Germline CDR1 reads MNHEY; CDR2 reads SMNVEV (reference sequence). V lost 5 bases and J lost 10, with 23 bases in between. CDR3 sequence: CASSLGPGSSQSELFF. CDR3 DNA: TGTGCCAGCAGTCTAGGGCCAGGGAGTTCCCAATCGGAGCTGTTTTTT.

The rearrangement joins TRBV29-1 to TRBJ1-2, with D unclear. Trimming cost V 3 bases and J 8 bases, with 10 bases left between them. Germline V CDR1 and CDR2: SQVTM, ANQGSEA. The CDR3 has 11 amino acids. The chain's CDR3 is CSVEGIWGYTF. The CDR3 bases are TGCAGCGTTGAGGGGATATGGGGCTACACCTTC. Filled out from reference TRBV29-1 and TRBJ1-2, the complete variable domain reads SAVISQKPSRDICQRGTSLTIQCQVDSQVTMMFWYRQQPGQSLTLIATANQGSEATYESGFVIDKFPISRPNLTFSTLTVSNMSPEDSSIYLCSVEGIWGYTFGSGTRLTVV.

The V call is TRBV5-1, the J call TRBJ1-1; TRBD1 is a possible D gene (5 bases). The CDR3 runs 13 residues. Germline V CDR1 and CDR2: SGHRS, YFSETQ. Trimming stripped 3 bases from V and 6 bases from J, with 12 bases between. The CDR3 sequence: CASSSQGFAEAFF. For the CDR3, the DNA is TGCGCCAGCAGCTCTCAGGGATTCGCTGAAGCTTTCTTT. Supplemented by reference TRBV5-1 and TRBJ1-1, the full variable domain reads KAGVTQTPRYLIKTRGQQVTLSCSPISGHRSVSWYQQTPGQGLQFLFEYFSETQRNKGNFPGRFSGRQFSNSRSEMNVSTLELGDSALYLCASSSQGFAEAFFGQGTRLTVV.

The genes are TRBV15 and TRBJ2-4, with unresolved D. This CDR3 is 11 amino acids long. V was trimmed by 1 base and J by 9 bases, leaving 4 bases between them. From germline, CDR1 is LNHNV and CDR2 YYDKDF (reference sequence). The CDR3 nucleotides are TGTGCCACCAGCAGAGTTGGCATTCAGTACTTC. It codes for CATSRVGIQYF.